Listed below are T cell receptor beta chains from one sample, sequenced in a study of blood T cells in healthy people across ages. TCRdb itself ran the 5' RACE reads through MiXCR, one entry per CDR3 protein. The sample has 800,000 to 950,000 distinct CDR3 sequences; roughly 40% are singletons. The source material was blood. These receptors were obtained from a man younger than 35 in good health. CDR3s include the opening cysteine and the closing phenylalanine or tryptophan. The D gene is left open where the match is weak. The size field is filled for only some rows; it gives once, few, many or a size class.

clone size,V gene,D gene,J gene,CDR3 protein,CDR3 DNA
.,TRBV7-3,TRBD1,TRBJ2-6,CASSFTGDGANVLTF,TGTGCCAGCAGCTTCACAGGGGACGGGGCCAACGTCCTGACTTTC
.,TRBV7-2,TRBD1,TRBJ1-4,CASSWDRASEKLFF,TGTGCCAGCAGCTGGGACAGGGCCAGTGAAAAACTGTTTTTT
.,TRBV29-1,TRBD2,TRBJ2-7,CSVDSGGSRSYEQYF,TGCAGCGTAGATAGCGGGGGCTCACGCTCCTACGAGCAGTACTTC
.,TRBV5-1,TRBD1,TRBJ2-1,CASSLMGQAPDEQFF,TGCGCCAGCAGCTTGATGGGACAGGCACCAGATGAGCAGTTCTTC
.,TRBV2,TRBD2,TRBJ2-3,CASGIGGDTDTQYF,TGTGCCAGCGGTATCGGGGGGGACACAGATACGCAGTATTTT
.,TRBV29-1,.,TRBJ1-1,CSVPKLQGYSGTEAFF,TGCAGCGTACCCAAACTACAGGGATACTCGGGGACTGAAGCTTTCTTT
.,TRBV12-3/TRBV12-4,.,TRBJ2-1,CASSPLVLDGQFF,TGTGCCAGCAGCCCTCTAGTGTTGGATGGGCAGTTCTTC
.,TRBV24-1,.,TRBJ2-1,CATSDGFYNEQFF,TGTGCCACCAGTGATGGATTCTACAATGAGCAGTTCTTC
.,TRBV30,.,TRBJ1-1,CAWSPRGQNTEAFF,TGTGCCTGGAGTCCCCGGGGCCAGAACACTGAAGCTTTCTTT
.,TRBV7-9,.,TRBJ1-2,CASSAPTGWGYTF,TGTGCCAGCAGCGCGCCAACAGGGTGGGGCTACACCTTC
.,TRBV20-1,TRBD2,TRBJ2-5,CSAPVAGEETQYF,TGCAGTGCCCCTGTAGCGGGGGAAGAGACCCAGTACTTC
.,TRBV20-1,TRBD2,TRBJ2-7,CSAGTSGNTYEQYF,TGCAGTGCGGGAACTAGCGGGAATACCTACGAGCAGTACTTC
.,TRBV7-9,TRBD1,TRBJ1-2,CASSDGQGIDGYTF,TGTGCCAGCAGCGATGGACAGGGCATTGATGGCTACACCTTC
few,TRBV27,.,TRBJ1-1,CASSFSLSGVVAFF,TGTGCCAGCAGTTTTTCCCTTTCGGGCGTAGTAGCTTTCTTT
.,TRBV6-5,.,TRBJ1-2,CASSYGQDSNYGYTF,TGTGCCAGCAGTTACGGGCAGGATTCTAACTATGGCTACACCTTC
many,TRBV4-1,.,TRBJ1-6,CASSQGNSPLHF,TGTGCCAGCAGCCAGGGTAATTCACCCCTCCACTTT
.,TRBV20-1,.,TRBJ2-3,CSAIASTDTQYF,TGCAGTGCTATAGCGAGCACAGATACGCAGTATTTT
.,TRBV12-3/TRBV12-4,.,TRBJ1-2,CASTETRPNYGYTF,TGTGCCAGCACCGAGACACGGCCTAACTATGGCTACACCTTC
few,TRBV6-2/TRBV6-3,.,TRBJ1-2,CASSYRENYGYTF,TGTGCCAGCAGTTATCGGGAAAACTATGGCTACACCTTC
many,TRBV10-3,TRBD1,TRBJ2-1,CATGPDRDHNEQFF,TGTGCCACCGGCCCCGACAGGGATCACAATGAGCAGTTCTTC
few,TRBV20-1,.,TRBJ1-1,CSGGRVQLNTEAFF,TGCAGTGGGGGCCGTGTGCAGTTGAACACTGAAGCTTTCTTT
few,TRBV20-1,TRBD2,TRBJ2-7,CSARAGGVTKVQYF,TGCAGTGCTAGAGCGGGGGGGGTGACTAAGGTTCAGTACTTC
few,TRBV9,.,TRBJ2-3,CASSARSGRGPDTQYF,TGTGCCAGCAGCGCCAGATCCGGGCGGGGGCCAGATACGCAGTATTTT
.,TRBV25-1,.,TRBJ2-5,CASSEYNLETQYF,TGTGCCAGCAGTGAATATAACTTGGAGACCCAGTACTTC
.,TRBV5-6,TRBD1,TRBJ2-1,CASRTGQGAYNEQFF,TGTGCCAGCCGCACAGGACAGGGGGCATACAATGAGCAGTTCTTC
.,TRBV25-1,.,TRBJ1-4,CASTGGAENEKLFF,TGTGCCAGCACGGGAGGGGCAGAGAATGAAAAACTGTTTTTT
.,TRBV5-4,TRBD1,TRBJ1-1,CASSPGGTGTFNTEAFF,TGTGCCAGCAGCCCAGGGGGGACGGGGACTTTTAACACTGAAGCTTTCTTT
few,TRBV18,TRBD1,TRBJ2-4,CASSPPDRGDIQYF,TGTGCCAGCTCACCTCCCGACAGGGGGGACATTCAGTACTTC
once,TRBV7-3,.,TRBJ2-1,CASSGGRRSGQFF,TGTGCCAGCAGTGGGGGTAGGCGGTCCGGGCAGTTCTTC
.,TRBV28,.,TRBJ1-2,CASSLEGVGGYGYTF,TGTGCCAGCAGTTTAGAGGGGGTCGGAGGCTATGGCTACACCTTC
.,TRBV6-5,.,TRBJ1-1,CASSYMRTLNTEAFF,TGTGCCAGCAGTTATATGCGTACTTTGAACACTGAAGCTTTCTTT
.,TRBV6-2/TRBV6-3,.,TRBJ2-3,CASSYSTGQGGKTGTDTQYF,TGTGCCAGCAGTTACTCGACGGGCCAGGGGGGGAAAACTGGCACAGATACGCAGTATTTT
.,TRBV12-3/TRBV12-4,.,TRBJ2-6,CASSQAGTSFSGANVLTF,TGTGCCAGCAGCCAAGCCGGGACTTCGTTCTCTGGGGCCAACGTCCTGACTTTC
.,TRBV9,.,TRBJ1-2,CATDTTALNYGYTF,TGTGCCACCGACACCACAGCATTAAACTATGGCTACACCTTC
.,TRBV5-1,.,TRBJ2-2,CASSNRAPNTGELFF,TGCGCCAGCAGTAACAGGGCGCCGAACACCGGGGAGCTGTTTTTT
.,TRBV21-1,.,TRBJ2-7,CASSKFGGQEEGDRYFTLVQYF,TGTGCCAGCAGCAAATTTGGGGGGCAAGAGGAAGGGGATAGGTATTTTACGCTGGTGCAGTACTTC
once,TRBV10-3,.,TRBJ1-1,CAISDSQGSTEAFF,TGTGCCATCAGTGACTCACAGGGTTCCACTGAAGCTTTCTTT
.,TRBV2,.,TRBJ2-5,CASKEGGEQYF,TGTGCCAGCAAAGAGGGCGGGGAGCAGTACTTC
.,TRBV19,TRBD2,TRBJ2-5,CASSPSGGILSIETQYF,TGTGCCAGTAGCCCCTCGGGGGGGATCCTTAGCATTGAGACCCAGTACTTC
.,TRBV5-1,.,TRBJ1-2,CASTADANYGYTF,TGCGCCAGCACGGCAGACGCTAACTATGGCTACACCTTC
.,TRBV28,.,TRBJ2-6,CASSLRARTSGANVLTF,TGTGCCAGCAGTTTACGGGCGCGGACCTCTGGGGCCAACGTCCTGACTTTC
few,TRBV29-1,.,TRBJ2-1,CSVDPELAGPYNEQFF,TGCAGCGTTGACCCTGAACTAGCAGGCCCCTACAATGAGCAGTTCTTC